These T cell receptor beta chains were read from a single sample in a study of long-term antiretroviral therapy in people with HIV. The assay was immunoSEQ multiplex PCR, and TCRdb's table has in-frame clones only and misses some. The sample lists 25,000 to 35,000 clones, around 92% seen once, with approximately 2.5% in the top ten. The specimen comprised unsorted PBMCs, sampled about 7.2 years after starting antiretroviral therapy. These receptors were taken from a man aged 45-65 years with HIV. Both conserved end residues are trimmed from each CDR3. Each record gives: V gene, J gene, CDR3 protein.

V gene: TRBV5-1
J gene: TRBJ1-1
CDR3 protein: ASSFGRGTEAF

V gene: TRBV15
J gene: TRBJ2-2
CDR3 protein: ATRYPGTGNTGELF

V gene: TRBV4-2
J gene: TRBJ2-2
CDR3 protein: ASSQDGYTGELF

V gene: TRBV9
J gene: TRBJ1-2
CDR3 protein: ASSVAEGSGYGYT

V gene: TRBV4-3
J gene: TRBJ2-7
CDR3 protein: ASSQSVLGRQY

V gene: TRBV19
J gene: TRBJ1-1
CDR3 protein: ASSITVVGTEAF

V gene: TRBV10-3
J gene: TRBJ2-3
CDR3 protein: AISVTGSGTDTQY

V gene: TRBV7-3
J gene: TRBJ2-6
CDR3 protein: ASSLTAEPGANVLT

V gene: TRBV5-5
J gene: TRBJ1-1
CDR3 protein: ASSRYMNTEAF

V gene: TRBV9
J gene: TRBJ2-3
CDR3 protein: ASSVTSGGSGTDTQY

V gene: TRBV5-4
J gene: TRBJ2-1
CDR3 protein: ASSTGLAGVNEQF

V gene: TRBV15
J gene: TRBJ1-6
CDR3 protein: ATSLEVGLALYNSPLH

V gene: TRBV5-1
J gene: TRBJ2-3
CDR3 protein: ASRPGPRLDTQY

V gene: TRBV23-1
J gene: TRBJ1-1
CDR3 protein: ASSLTPDKTEAF

V gene: TRBV10-3
J gene: TRBJ2-7
CDR3 protein: AISDGTSGGYEQY

V gene: TRBV7-8
J gene: TRBJ2-7
CDR3 protein: ASSLVGRTEQY

V gene: TRBV7-2
J gene: TRBJ2-7
CDR3 protein: ASSFSAGSSSYEQY

V gene: TRBV10-1
J gene: TRBJ2-3
CDR3 protein: ASSEGSTDTQY

V gene: TRBV6-5
J gene: TRBJ1-1
CDR3 protein: ASTRRGNTEAF

V gene: TRBV7-2
J gene: TRBJ2-1
CDR3 protein: ASSRRDEQF

V gene: TRBV20-1
J gene: TRBJ2-7
CDR3 protein: SARDTYEQY

V gene: TRBV5-6
J gene: TRBJ2-3
CDR3 protein: ASSLVGQGTDTQY

V gene: TRBV30
J gene: TRBJ1-2
CDR3 protein: AWKGVTGSDYGYT

V gene: TRBV7-9
J gene: TRBJ2-1
CDR3 protein: AVTGPVNEQF

V gene: TRBV27
J gene: TRBJ2-7
CDR3 protein: ASSLLWNREQY

V gene: TRBV19
J gene: TRBJ1-1
CDR3 protein: ASSKNRGTEAF